This T cell receptor beta chain was documented in a study of T-cell reconstitution after alpha-beta-depleted transplantation in children. Unique molecular identifiers were incorporated when the TCRbeta library was constructed. TCRdb recomputed calls from the PCR reads with MiXCR, one row per CDR3 protein. The sample contains over 450,000 distinct CDR3 sequences, about 10% of which appear only once. This clonotype was found many times. The TCR originated in a child younger than 10 with inherited bone marrow failure, due to receive a stem cell transplant. Sequences were derived from PBMCs, sampled before TCRalphabeta/CD19-depleted stem cell transplant.

The CDR3 region is CASSSPGLADGSSYEQYF. The CDR3 DNA follows: TGTGCCAGCAGTTCCCCGGGACTAGCGGATGGAAGCTCCTACGAGCAGTACTTC. The rearrangement joins TRBV6-2 or TRBV6-3 to TRBJ2-7; 11 bases map to TRBD2. Losses at the gene ends were 4 bases for V and 0 bases for J; bases not matched to a gene: 11. CDR3 length: 18 residues. Germline CDR1 reads MNHEY; CDR2 reads SVGEGT.